This T cell receptor beta chain was identified during a study of Ad26.COV2.S vaccination and SARS-CoV-2 variants. The study's findings and limits: People who got the vaccine had more spike-specific TCR breadth than people who got placebo.

CDR3 length: 16 amino acids. Germline-derived CDR1 and CDR2 are MNHEY and SVGEGT. V was clipped by 5 bases and J by 0 bases, with 14 bases between them. Assay: immunoSEQ multiplex PCR; the TCRdb copy retains only in-frame clones and omits some. The data contain approximately 340,000 clones, roughly 94% of them singletons. As regards this clone: Its specificity is unknown.

The source material was peripheral blood, sampled after recovery from COVID-19. The sequence was obtained from a human donor who had recovered from COVID-19. The rearrangement joins TRBV6-2 or TRBV6-3 to TRBJ1-5; TRBD1 is a possible D gene (6 bases). This CDR3 is CASSREDSLSNQPQHF. CDR3 DNA sequence: TGTGCCAGCAGTCGGGAGGACAGTCTTAGCAATCAGCCCCAGCATTTT.